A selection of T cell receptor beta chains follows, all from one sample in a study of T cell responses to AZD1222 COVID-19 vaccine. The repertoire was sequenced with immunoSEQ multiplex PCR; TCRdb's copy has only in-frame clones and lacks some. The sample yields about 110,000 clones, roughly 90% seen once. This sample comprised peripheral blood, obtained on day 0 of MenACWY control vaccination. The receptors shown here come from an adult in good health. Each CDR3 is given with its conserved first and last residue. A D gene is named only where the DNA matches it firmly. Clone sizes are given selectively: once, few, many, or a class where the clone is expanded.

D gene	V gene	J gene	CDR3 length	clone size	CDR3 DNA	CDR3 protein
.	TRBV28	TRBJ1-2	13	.	TGTGCCAGCAGTTTCCGGTCAGGCAGGGGCTACACCTTC	CASSFRSGRGYTF
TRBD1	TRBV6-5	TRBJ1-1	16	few	TGTGCCAGCAGTTACTCGTCATCAGGGGGGGACACTGAAGCTTTCTTT	CASSYSSSGGDTEAFF
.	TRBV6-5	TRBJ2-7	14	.	TGTGCCAGCAGTTACGATCTGGGTTTCTACGAGCAGTACTTC	CASSYDLGFYEQYF
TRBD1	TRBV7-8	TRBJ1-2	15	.	TGTGCCAGCAGCCAAGCCGGGACAGGGGGTTCGGGCTACACCTTC	CASSQAGTGGSGYTF
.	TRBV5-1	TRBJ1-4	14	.	TGCGCCAGCAGCTTAATGGGAGTAGGGGAAAAACTGTTTTTT	CASSLMGVGEKLFF
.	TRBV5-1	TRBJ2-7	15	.	TGCGCCAGCAGCTCGGAAGACACTCCGGGGGACGAGCAGTACTTC	CASSSEDTPGDEQYF
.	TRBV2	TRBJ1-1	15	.	TGTGCCAGCAGTGAGCAGGGCACTCTGAACACTGAAGCTTTCTTT	CASSEQGTLNTEAFF
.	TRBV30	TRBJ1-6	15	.	TGTGCCTGGAGCTTCCGGAGCTCCTATAATTCACCCCTCCACTTT	CAWSFRSSYNSPLHF
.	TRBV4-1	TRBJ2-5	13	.	TGCGCCAGCAGCCGGGGCCCCCAAGAGACCCAGTACTTC	CASSRGPQETQYF
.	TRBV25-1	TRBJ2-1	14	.	TGTGCCAGCAGTGAGGCGGGGAGCCCCAATGAGCAGTTCTTC	CASSEAGSPNEQFF
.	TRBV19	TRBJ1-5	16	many	TGTGCCAGTAGTACATTGCATCGGGGCCTTCGCCAGCCCCAGCATTTT	CASSTLHRGLRQPQHF
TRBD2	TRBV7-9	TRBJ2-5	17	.	TGTGCCAGCAGCTTCGGTCTAGCGGGGGGGCGAGTAGAGACCCAGTACTTC	CASSFGLAGGRVETQYF
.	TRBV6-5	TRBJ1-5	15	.	TGTGCCAGCAGCATGACAGGACCTAGCAATCAGCCCCAGCATTTT	CASSMTGPSNQPQHF
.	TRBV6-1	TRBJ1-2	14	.	TGTGCCAGCAGTGATAGTTTAACAGGGCATGGCTACACCTTC	CASSDSLTGHGYTF
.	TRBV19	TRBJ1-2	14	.	TGTGCCAGTAGTATAGGTACAGGGAACTATGGCTACACCTTC	CASSIGTGNYGYTF
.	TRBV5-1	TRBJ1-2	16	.	TGCGCCAGCAGACGTGAAGGGGGGACCACTGGCTATGGCTACACCTTC	CASRREGGTTGYGYTF
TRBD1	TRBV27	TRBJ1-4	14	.	TGTGCCAGCAGTGGGACAGCAACTAATGAAAAACTGTTTTTT	CASSGTATNEKLFF
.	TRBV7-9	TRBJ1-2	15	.	TGTGCCAGCAGCCCAGCGGGACAAGCTAACTATGGCTACACCTTC	CASSPAGQANYGYTF
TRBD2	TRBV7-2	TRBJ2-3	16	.	TGTGCCAGCAGGAAACGGGAGGGAAGCCTAACAGATACGCAGTATTTT	CASRKREGSLTDTQYF
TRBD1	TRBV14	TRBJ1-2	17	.	TGTGCCAGCAGCCAAGACCCCCGGACAGGGGATCGGTATGGCTACACCTTC	CASSQDPRTGDRYGYTF
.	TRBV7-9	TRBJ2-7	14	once	TGTGCCAGCAGCTCTACATCAAACTCCTACGAGCAGTACTTC	CASSSTSNSYEQYF
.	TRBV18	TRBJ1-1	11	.	TGTGCCAGCTCACCAGGGGGTGAAGCTTTCTTT	CASSPGGEAFF
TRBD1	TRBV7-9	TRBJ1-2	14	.	TGTGCCAGCAGCACCGGGACAGTAAACTATGGCTACACCTTC	CASSTGTVNYGYTF
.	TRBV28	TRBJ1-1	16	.	TGTGCCAGCATCGAATCCGGGCAGGGGATAGGGACTGAAGCTTTCTTT	CASIESGQGIGTEAFF
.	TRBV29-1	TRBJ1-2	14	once	TGCAGCGTTCGAGGGGTCTCCCCCGGGTCCGGCTACACCTTC	CSVRGVSPGSGYTF
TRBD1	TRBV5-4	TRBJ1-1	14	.	TGTGCCGTCGAAAGAGGGGGCGCGGACACTGAAGCTTTCTTT	CAVERGGADTEAFF
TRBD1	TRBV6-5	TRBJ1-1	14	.	TGTGCCAGCACCCTGGACAGGGCTAACACTGAAGCTTTCTTT	CASTLDRANTEAFF
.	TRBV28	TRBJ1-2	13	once	TGTGCCAGCAGTTCCCAATCCTATGGTGGCTACACCTTC	CASSSQSYGGYTF
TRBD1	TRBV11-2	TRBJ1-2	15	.	TGTGCCAGCAGCTTAGCGGGACAGCGTAACTATGGCTACACCTTC	CASSLAGQRNYGYTF
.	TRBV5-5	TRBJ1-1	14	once	TGTGCCAGCAGCTTGGACCTCCGTCACACTGAAGCTTTCTTT	CASSLDLRHTEAFF
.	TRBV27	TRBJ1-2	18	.	TGTGCCAGCAGTTTTTCTGCGGTGGACATTGGATTTAACTATGGCTACACCTTC	CASSFSAVDIGFNYGYTF
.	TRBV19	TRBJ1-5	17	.	TGTGCCAGTAGTATAGGCCCGGTCAGGGGAGTTTCGCAGCCCCAGCATTTT	CASSIGPVRGVSQPQHF
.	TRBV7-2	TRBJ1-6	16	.	TGTGCCAGCAGCTCCCCGCTTCGGGCGAGTAATTCACCCCTCCACTTT	CASSSPLRASNSPLHF
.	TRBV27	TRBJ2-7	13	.	TGTGCCAGCAGTTTGACGGCGGTCTACGAGCAGTACTTC	CASSLTAVYEQYF
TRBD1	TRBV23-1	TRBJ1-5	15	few	TGCGCCAGCAGTCAAGGGACAGGGGGCAATCAGCCCCAGCATTTT	CASSQGTGGNQPQHF
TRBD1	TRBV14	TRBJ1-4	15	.	TGTGCCAGCAGCCACAGGGGGAACCTGGATGAAAAACTGTTTTTT	CASSHRGNLDEKLFF
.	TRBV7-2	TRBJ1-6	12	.	TGTGCCAGCAGCTTACCTTCTTCACCCCTCCACTTT	CASSLPSSPLHF
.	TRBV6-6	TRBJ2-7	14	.	TGTGCCAGCAGTCTCACGGTAGATTTCTACGAGCAGTACTTC	CASSLTVDFYEQYF
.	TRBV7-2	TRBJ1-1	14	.	TGTGCCAGCAGCTTTTCCCCGTCGGGCACTGAAGCTTTCTTT	CASSFSPSGTEAFF
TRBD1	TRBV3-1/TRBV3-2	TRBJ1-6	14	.	TGTGCCAGCACCCACCCCGACAGGGTCTCACCCCTCCACTTT	CASTHPDRVSPLHF
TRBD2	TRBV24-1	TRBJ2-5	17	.	TGTGCCACCAGTGACTTGACTAGCGGCGCATTATTTGGGGACCAGTACTTC	CATSDLTSGALFGDQYF
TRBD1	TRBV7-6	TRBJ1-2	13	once	TGTGCCAGCAGCCGAACAGGGGTGAATGGCTACACCTTC	CASSRTGVNGYTF
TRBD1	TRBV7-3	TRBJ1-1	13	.	TGTGCCAGCAGCTTGCAGGGGGACACTGAAGCTTTCTTT	CASSLQGDTEAFF
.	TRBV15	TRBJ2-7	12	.	TGTGCCACCAGCGAAGATAGATACGAGCAGTACTTC	CATSEDRYEQYF
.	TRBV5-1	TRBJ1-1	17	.	TGCGCCAGCAGCTTGGCCTATAGGGGGTCCTCGAGCACTGAAGCTTTCTTT	CASSLAYRGSSSTEAFF
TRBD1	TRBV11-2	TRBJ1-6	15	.	TGTGCCAGCAGCTTCAGGGGGCGCACTGACTCACCCCTCCACTTT	CASSFRGRTDSPLHF
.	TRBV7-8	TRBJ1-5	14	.	TGTGCCAGCAGCTGGTATGGCAGCAATCAGCCCCAGCATTTT	CASSWYGSNQPQHF
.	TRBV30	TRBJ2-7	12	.	TGTGCCTGGGCGGGACAAGGCTACGAGCAGTACTTC	CAWAGQGYEQYF
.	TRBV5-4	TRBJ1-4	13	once	TGTGCCAGCAGCTTGGCGGTGAATGAAAAACTGTTTTTT	CASSLAVNEKLFF
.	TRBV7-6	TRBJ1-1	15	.	TGTGCCAGCAGCTTAATTCCGGGGGCGGACACTGAAGCTTTCTTT	CASSLIPGADTEAFF
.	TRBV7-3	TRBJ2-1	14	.	TGTGCCAGCAGCTTACCAGGGGCGTACAATGAGCAGTTCTTC	CASSLPGAYNEQFF
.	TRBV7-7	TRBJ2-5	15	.	TGTGCTAGCAGCCCCCTAGGGGTTACAGCAGAGACCCAGTACTTC	CASSPLGVTAETQYF
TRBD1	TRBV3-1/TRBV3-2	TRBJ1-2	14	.	TGTGCCAGCAGCCAAGAAGACAGGGGCTACGGCTACACCTTC	CASSQEDRGYGYTF